These 23 T cell receptor beta chains were sequenced from one sample in a study of blood T cell repertoires in COVID-19. Profiled with immunoSEQ multiplex PCR; TCRdb holds only in-frame clones, not every one. The table has tens of thousands of clones, about 91% seen once; the top ten hold 7.3%. Sequenced material: peripheral blood. These receptors all come from a man aged 35-49 years with COVID-19, enrolled during active disease.

The chain has TRBV3-1 (or the pseudogene TRBV3-2) and TRBJ1-3, with 8 bases identical to TRBD1. V was clipped by 5 bases and J by 6 bases; unmatched bases: 15. The CDR3 has 17 amino acids. Germline V CDR1 and CDR2: LGHDT, YNNKEL (reference sequence). The CDR3 region has the DNA TGTGCCAGCAGCGCCTTCTTTTTAGGACAGGGTGTAAACACCATATATTTT. The encoded protein is CASSAFFLGQGVNTIYF.

J is TRBJ1-5 and V is TRBV3-1 (or the pseudogene TRBV3-2), with 8 bases lining up with TRBD1. Germline V CDR1 and CDR2: LGHDT, YNNKEL (reference sequence). CDR3 size: 15 residues. With V trimmed by 4 bases and J by 3 bases, 5 bases remained unmatched. CDR3 sequence (DNA): TGTGCCAGCAGCCTTCAGGGGGCGGTCAATCAGCCCCAGCATTTT. Translation gives CASSLQGAVNQPQHF.

The rearrangement links TRBV6-4 to TRBJ1-5; weak D call: TRBD1 (5 bases). CDR3 length: 13 amino acids. The V and J ends lost 6 bases and 7 bases respectively, with 13 bases between them. Germline V gives CDR1 MRHNA, CDR2 SNTAGT. The CDR3: CASSVGPGQPQHF. DNA for the CDR3: TGTGCCAGCAGCGTGGGGCCAGGCCAGCCCCAGCATTTT.

The chain carries TRBV6-4 and TRBJ2-7, with a tentative D call TRBD2 (6 bases). Trimming took 2 bases from V and 3 from J, leaving 26 bases between them. There are 19 residues in the CDR3. CDR1 is MRHNA and CDR2 is SNTAGT in the germline V gene. The CDR3 sequence is CASSDGLRWTKLPFYEQYF. CDR3 DNA: TGTGCCAGCAGTGACGGACTTCGCTGGACTAAACTCCCCTTCTACGAGCAGTACTTC.

V gene TRBV27 combines with J gene TRBJ1-6, with TRBD1 as a possible D gene (5 bases). Germline loops: CDR1 MNHEY, CDR2 SMNVEV (reference sequence). The CDR3 contains 15 residues. V was clipped by 7 bases and J by 4 bases, with 14 bases between them. This CDR3 reads CASTWTGGYNSPLHF. CDR3 bases: TGTGCCAGCACCTGGACGGGGGGTTATAATTCACCCCTCCACTTT.

The chain couples TRBV6-5 to TRBJ1-4; D is undetermined. This CDR3 contains 13 residues. V was pared by 8 bases and J by 0 bases, with 7 bases between. The germline V gene encodes CDR1 MNHEY and CDR2 SVGAGI. CDR3 loop: CASQDATNEKLFF. The CDR3 DNA reads as TGTGCCAGCCAGGATGCAACTAATGAAAAACTGTTTTTT.

On this clone: In the same sample, other DNA sequences code for this CDR3. CDR3 nucleotides: TGTGCCAGCAGCTCACAGGGGTACGAGCAGTACTTC. It yields the protein CASSSQGYEQYF. The gene calls are TRBV12-3 or TRBV12-4 and TRBJ2-7; 7 nucleotides agree with TRBD1. This CDR3 comprises 12 residues. V lost 6 bases, J lost 4 bases, and 3 bases stayed unmatched.

In this sample, this clone turned up once. This sequence joins TRBV18 and TRBJ1-6; the D gene is possibly TRBD1 (6 bases). Looked up from germline, CDR1 is KGHSH and CDR2 is LQKENI. CDR3 length equals 18 residues. Trimming shortened V by 2 bases and J by 0 bases, and 14 bases separated the two germline ends. The CDR3 DNA reads TGTGCCAGCTCACCATTGACAGGTGCGAGCTCCTATAATTCACCCCTCCACTTT. It specifies CASSPLTGASSYNSPLHF. Full variable domain (missing parts from reference TRBV18 and TRBJ1-6): NAGVMQNPRHLVRRRGQEARLRCSPMKGHSHVYWYRQLPEEGLKFMVYLQKENIIDESGMPKERFSAEFPKEGPSILRIQQVVRGDSAAYFCASSPLTGASSYNSPLHFGNGTRLTVT.

The V and J genes are TRBV5-1 and TRBJ1-1, with D perhaps TRBD1 (6 bases). Germline V gives CDR1 SGHRS, CDR2 YFSETQ. The CDR3 is 15 residues long. Trimming removed 4 bases at V and 1 base at J, with 14 bases between. DNA for the CDR3: TGCGCCAGCAGCCCCGGGACATCGAGGAACACTGAAGCTTTCTTT. Translating gives CASSPGTSRNTEAFF.

V is TRBV7-6 and J is TRBJ1-1; TRBD1 is a possible D gene (5 bases). The CDR3 is 13 amino acids. Between the trimmed V and J ends, which lost 5 bases and 5 bases, there was a span of 12 bases. Germline V gene lookup returns CDR1 SGHVS and CDR2 FNYEAQ. CDR3 loop: CASSGGDWTEAFF. CDR3 bases: TGTGCCAGCAGCGGGGGGGACTGGACTGAAGCTTTCTTT.

The V call is TRBV9, the J call TRBJ2-5, with D possibly TRBD2 on 7 matching bases. Trimming stripped 0 bases from V and 5 bases from J, with 17 bases between. Germline CDR1 reads SGDLS; CDR2 reads YYNGEE. This CDR3 spans 16 amino acids. CDR3 region: CASSVGNGGQGETQYF. The CDR3 nucleotides are TGTGCCAGCAGCGTAGGGAACGGGGGGCAGGGGGAGACCCAGTACTTC.

This chain connects TRBV28 to TRBJ2-7; TRBD2 is a possible D gene (6 bases). The CDR3 sequence is 12 residues long. CDR1 is MDHEN, CDR2 SYDVKM, per germline. Trimming took 9 bases from V and 3 from J, leaving 12 bases between them. CDR3 region: CARRDCYYEQYF. The CDR3 bases are TGTGCCAGAAGGGACTGCTACTACGAGCAGTACTTC. The complete variable domain, with remaining parts taken from reference TRBV28 and TRBJ2-7, reads DVKVTQSSRYLVKRTGEKVFLECVQDMDHENMFWYRQDPGLGLRLIYFSYDVKMKEKGDIPEGYSVSREKKERFSLILESASTNQTSMYLCARRDCYYEQYFGPGTRLTVT.

This sequence joins TRBV3-1 (or the pseudogene TRBV3-2) and TRBJ2-3, with 13 bases that match TRBD2. Germline loops: CDR1 LGHDT, CDR2 YNNKEL (reference sequence). Losses at the gene ends were 3 bases for V and 0 bases for J; bases not matched to a gene: 9. The CDR3 totals 19 residues. The chain's CDR3 is CASSHATGLAGASTDTQYF. CDR3 coding DNA: TGTGCCAGCAGCCATGCGACCGGACTAGCGGGGGCCAGCACAGATACGCAGTATTTT.

J is TRBJ2-3 and V is TRBV3-1 (or the pseudogene TRBV3-2); 10 positions match TRBD2. The CDR3 is made up of 14 amino acids. The trim removed 6 bases at V and 5 bases at J, leaving 5 bases unmatched. The V gene's germline CDR1 is LGHDT and CDR2 YNNKEL (reference sequence). Here the CDR3 reads CASSPSGGGDTQYF. The CDR3 bases are TGTGCCAGCAGTCCAAGCGGGGGGGGAGATACGCAGTATTTT.

This clone turned up a few times. The chain recombines TRBV10-1 with TRBJ1-5; D perhaps matches TRBD1 (5 bases). The CDR3 totals 15 residues. Germline CDR1 reads WNHNN; CDR2 reads SYGVQD (reference sequence). The V end lost 0 bases, the J end lost 4 bases, and 10 bases lay between the germline ends. The CDR3 DNA follows: TGCGCCAGCAGTGAGTCGGGGGGATTGAATCAGCCCCAGCATTTT. Its translation: CASSESGGLNQPQHF.

The rearrangement uses TRBV30 and TRBJ1-1; 9 positions match TRBD1. Germline CDR1 and CDR2: GTSNPN and SVGIG (reference sequence). This CDR3 region has 13 residues. V was clipped by 2 bases and J by 6 bases; unmatched bases: 4. For the CDR3, the DNA is TGTGCCTGGAGTCAACAGGGGGCGTCTGAAGCTTTCTTT. Translated: CAWSQQGASEAFF. The whole variable domain, remainder taken from reference TRBV30 and TRBJ1-1, is SQTIHQWPATLVQPVGSPLSLECTVEGTSNPNLYWYRQAAGRGLQLLFYSVGIGQISSEVPQNLSASRPQDRQFILSSKKLLLSDSGFYLCAWSQQGASEAFFGQGTRLTVV.

This clone came up once. The chain carries TRBV27 and TRBJ1-3, with D possibly matching TRBD1 (6 bases). The CDR3 covers 13 residues. Per the germline V gene, CDR1 is MNHEY and CDR2 is SMNVEV (reference sequence). Trimming shortened V by 6 bases and J by 11 bases, and 17 bases separated the two germline ends. The CDR3 region is CASSPHSTGSIYF. Here the CDR3 DNA reads TGTGCCAGCAGCCCACACTCGACAGGATCCATATATTTT.

The V and J genes are TRBV15 and TRBJ2-5; TRBD1 matches 10 bases. V shed 6 bases and J 5 bases; nucleotides not matched to a gene: 12. Germline CDR1 LNHNV, CDR2 YYDKDF (reference sequence). The CDR3 runs to 16 residues. As DNA, the CDR3 is TGTGCCACCAGAGATCCCGGGACAGGGGTTAGCGAGACCCAGTACTTC. Residues: CATRDPGTGVSETQYF.

The rearrangement links TRBV5-1 to TRBJ2-7, with 9 nucleotides matching TRBD2. The CDR3 loop spans 18 amino acids. After removal of 1 base from V and 2 bases from J, the junction contained 13 bases not matched to a gene. In germline, CDR1 is SGHRS, CDR2 YFSETQ. CDR3 coding DNA: TGCGCCAGCAGCTTGTACCCCTCCCAGCGGGGGGCTACCTACGAGCAGTACTTC. Its translation is CASSLYPSQRGATYEQYF.

J is TRBJ2-3 and V is TRBV6-1; 8 bases fit TRBD2. Looked up from germline, CDR1 is MNHNS and CDR2 is SASEGT. The CDR3 length is 18 residues. V was pared by 2 bases and J by 4 bases, with 14 bases of the junction left unmatched. The CDR3 DNA reads TGTGCCAGCAGTGAACCTGTCAGCGGGGGATTGAGGGCAGATACGCAGTATTTT. Translated, it gives CASSEPVSGGLRADTQYF.

The chain couples TRBV30 to TRBJ1-1, with D maybe TRBD1 (6 bases). The CDR3 length is 11 residues. Germline values: CDR1 GTSNPN, CDR2 SVGIG (reference sequence). The V gene lost 4 bases and the J gene lost 11 bases, with 14 bases spanning the gap. The CDR3 DNA reads as TGTGCCTGGACCTCAGGGGTCCCGGCTTTCTTT. It is translated as CAWTSGVPAFF.

The V call is TRBV7-2, the J call TRBJ2-7; 8 bases map to TRBD2. CDR1 and CDR2 from the germline V gene are SGHTA and FQGNSA. The CDR3 consists of 16 residues. With V trimmed by 0 bases and J by 0 bases, 4 bases remained unmatched. The CDR3 DNA is TGTGCCAGCAGCTTAGCCAGCGGGGGAAGCTCCTACGAGCAGTACTTC. This codes for CASSLASGGSSYEQYF.

This chain joins TRBV3-1 (or the pseudogene TRBV3-2) and TRBJ2-5; 11 nucleotides line up with TRBD1. Germline values: CDR1 LGHDT, CDR2 YNNKEL (reference sequence). The CDR3 has 15 residues. The V segment lost 2 bases and the J segment 6 bases; nucleotides outside the gene matches: 5. CDR3 protein: CASSQSDRGPKTQYF. The CDR3 DNA reads TGTGCCAGCAGCCAATCGGACAGGGGGCCTAAGACCCAGTACTTC.